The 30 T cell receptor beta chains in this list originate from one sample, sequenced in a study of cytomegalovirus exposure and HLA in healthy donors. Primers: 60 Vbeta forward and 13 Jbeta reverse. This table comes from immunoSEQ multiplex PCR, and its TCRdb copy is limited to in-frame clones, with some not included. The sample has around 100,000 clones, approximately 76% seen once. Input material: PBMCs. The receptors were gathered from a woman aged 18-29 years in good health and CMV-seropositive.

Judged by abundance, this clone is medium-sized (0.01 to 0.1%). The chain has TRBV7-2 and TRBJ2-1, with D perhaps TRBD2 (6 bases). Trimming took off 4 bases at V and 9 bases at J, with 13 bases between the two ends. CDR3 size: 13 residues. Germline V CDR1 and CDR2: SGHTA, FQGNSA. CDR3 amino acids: CASSSQRGLEQFF. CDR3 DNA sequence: TGTGCCAGCAGCTCCCAACGGGGACTTGAGCAGTTCTTC.

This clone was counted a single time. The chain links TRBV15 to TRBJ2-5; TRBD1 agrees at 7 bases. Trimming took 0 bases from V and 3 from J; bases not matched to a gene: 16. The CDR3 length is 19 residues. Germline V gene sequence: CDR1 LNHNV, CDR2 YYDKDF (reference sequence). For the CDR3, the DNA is TGTGCCACCAGCAGAGATGTGAGACAGGGTTTTTTGGGGGAAGAGACCCAGTACTTC. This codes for CATSRDVRQGFLGEETQYF.

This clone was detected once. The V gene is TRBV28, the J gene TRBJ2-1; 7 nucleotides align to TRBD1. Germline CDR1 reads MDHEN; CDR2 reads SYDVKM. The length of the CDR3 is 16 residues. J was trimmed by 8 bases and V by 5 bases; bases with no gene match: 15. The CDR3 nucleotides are TGTGCCAGCAGTGGGGACAGAACCACCCTTGTCGATGAGCAGTTCTTC. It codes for CASSGDRTTLVDEQFF.

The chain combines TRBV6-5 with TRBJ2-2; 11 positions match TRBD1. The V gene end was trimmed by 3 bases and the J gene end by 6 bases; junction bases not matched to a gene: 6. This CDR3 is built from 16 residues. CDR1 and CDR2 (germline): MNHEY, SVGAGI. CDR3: CASSYDSGQGAGELFF. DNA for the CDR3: TGTGCCAGCAGTTATGACTCGGGACAGGGGGCCGGGGAGCTGTTTTTT.

The CDR3: CASSLLAVRGNEQFF. The DNA of the CDR3 is TGTGCCAGCAGTTTGCTAGCGGTTCGGGGCAATGAGCAGTTCTTC. J is TRBJ2-1 and V is TRBV28; 7 bases are shared with TRBD2. V lost 3 bases and J lost 6; bases outside the gene matches: 8. In germline, CDR1 is MDHEN, CDR2 SYDVKM. This CDR3 has 15 residues.

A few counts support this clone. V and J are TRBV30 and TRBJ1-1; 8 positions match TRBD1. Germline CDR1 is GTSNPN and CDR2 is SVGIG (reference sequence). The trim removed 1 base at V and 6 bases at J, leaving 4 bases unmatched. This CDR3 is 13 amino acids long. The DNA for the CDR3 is TGTGCCTGGAGTGGCCAGGGGGCCGCTGAAGCTTTCTTT. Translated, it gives CAWSGQGAAEAFF.

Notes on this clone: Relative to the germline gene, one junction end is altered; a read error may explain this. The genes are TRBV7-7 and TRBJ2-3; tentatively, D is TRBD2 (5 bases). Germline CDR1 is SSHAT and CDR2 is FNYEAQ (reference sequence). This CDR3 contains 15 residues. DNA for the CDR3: TGTGCTAGCAGCTTCCGAGAGGGTCGCACAGATACGCAGTATTTT. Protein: CASSFREGRTDTQYF.

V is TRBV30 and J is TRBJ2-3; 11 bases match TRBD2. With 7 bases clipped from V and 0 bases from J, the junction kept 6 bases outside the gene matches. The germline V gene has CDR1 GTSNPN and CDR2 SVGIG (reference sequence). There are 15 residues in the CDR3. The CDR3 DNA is TGTGCCTTCGGGGCTAGCGGGAGGAGCACAGATACGCAGTATTTT. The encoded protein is CAFGASGRSTDTQYF.

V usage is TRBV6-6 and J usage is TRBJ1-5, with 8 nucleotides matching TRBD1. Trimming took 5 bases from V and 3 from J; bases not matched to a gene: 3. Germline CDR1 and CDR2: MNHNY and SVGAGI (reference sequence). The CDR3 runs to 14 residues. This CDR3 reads CASSPTGANQPQHF. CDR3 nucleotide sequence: TGTGCCAGCAGTCCGACAGGGGCCAATCAGCCCCAGCATTTT.

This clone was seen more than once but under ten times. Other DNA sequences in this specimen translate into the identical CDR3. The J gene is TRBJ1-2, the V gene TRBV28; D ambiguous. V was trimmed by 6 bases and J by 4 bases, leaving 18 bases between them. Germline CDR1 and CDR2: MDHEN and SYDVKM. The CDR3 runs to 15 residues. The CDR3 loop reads CASRFDGRTVYGYTF. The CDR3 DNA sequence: TGTGCCAGCAGATTCGACGGACGGACTGTCTATGGCTACACCTTC.

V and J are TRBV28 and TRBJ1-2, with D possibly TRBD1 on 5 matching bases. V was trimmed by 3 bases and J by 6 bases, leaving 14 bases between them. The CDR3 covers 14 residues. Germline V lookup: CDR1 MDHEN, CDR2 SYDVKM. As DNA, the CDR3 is TGTGCCAGCAGTTTTAAGCTGGGGGGAAATGGCTACACCTTC. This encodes CASSFKLGGNGYTF.

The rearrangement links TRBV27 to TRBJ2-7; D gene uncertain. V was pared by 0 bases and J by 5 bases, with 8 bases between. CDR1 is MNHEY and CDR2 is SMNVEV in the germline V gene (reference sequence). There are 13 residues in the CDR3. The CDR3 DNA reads TGTGCCAGCAGTTTATCGAGTCTTAACGAGCAGTACTTC. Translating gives CASSLSSLNEQYF.

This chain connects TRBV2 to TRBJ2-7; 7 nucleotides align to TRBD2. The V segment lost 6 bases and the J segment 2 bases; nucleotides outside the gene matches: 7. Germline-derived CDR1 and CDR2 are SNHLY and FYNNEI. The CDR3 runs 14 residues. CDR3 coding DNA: TGTGCCAGCAGGCCCACTAGCGCCACCTACGAGCAGTACTTC. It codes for CASRPTSATYEQYF. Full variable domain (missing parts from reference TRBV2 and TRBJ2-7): EPEVTQTPSHQVTQMGQEVILRCVPISNHLYFYWYRQILGQKVEFLVSFYNNEISEKSEIFDDQFSVERPDGSNFTLKIRSTKLEDSAMYFCASRPTSATYEQYFGPGTRLTVT.

In nucleotides, the CDR3 is TGTGCCAGCAGTGAACAGGAGGGCGGGGAGCTGTTTTTT. Translating it yields CASSEQEGGELFF. The rearrangement joins TRBV6-4 to TRBJ2-2, with D perhaps TRBD2 (6 bases). Per germline, CDR1 MRHNA and CDR2 SNTAGT. The CDR3 contains 13 residues. Deletions cut 3 bases from V and 7 bases from J, with 9 bases between.

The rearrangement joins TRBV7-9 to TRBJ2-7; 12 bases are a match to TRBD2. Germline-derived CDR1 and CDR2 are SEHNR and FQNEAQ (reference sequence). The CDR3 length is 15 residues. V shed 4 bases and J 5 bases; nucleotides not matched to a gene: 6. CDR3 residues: CASSSLTSGRNEQYF. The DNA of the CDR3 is TGTGCCAGCAGCTCCCTAACTAGCGGGAGGAACGAGCAGTACTTC.

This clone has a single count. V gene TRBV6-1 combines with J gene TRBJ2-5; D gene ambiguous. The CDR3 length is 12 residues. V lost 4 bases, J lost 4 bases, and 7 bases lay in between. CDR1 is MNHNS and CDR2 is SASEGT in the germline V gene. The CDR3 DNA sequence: TGTGCCAGCAGTGGACAAGTAGAGACCCAGTACTTC. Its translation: CASSGQVETQYF.

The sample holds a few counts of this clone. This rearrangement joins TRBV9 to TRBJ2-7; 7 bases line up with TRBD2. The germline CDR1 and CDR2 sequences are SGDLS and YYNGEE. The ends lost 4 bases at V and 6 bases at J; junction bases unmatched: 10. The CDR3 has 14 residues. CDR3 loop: CASSPDWAGVEQYF. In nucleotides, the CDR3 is TGTGCCAGCAGCCCGGACTGGGCGGGGGTCGAGCAGTACTTC.

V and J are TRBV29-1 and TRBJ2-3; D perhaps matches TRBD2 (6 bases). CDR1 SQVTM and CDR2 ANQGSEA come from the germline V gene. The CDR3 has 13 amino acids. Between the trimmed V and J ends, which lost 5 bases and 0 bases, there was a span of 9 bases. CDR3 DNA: TGCAGCGTTCATAGCGGCAGCACAGATACGCAGTATTTT. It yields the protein CSVHSGSTDTQYF.

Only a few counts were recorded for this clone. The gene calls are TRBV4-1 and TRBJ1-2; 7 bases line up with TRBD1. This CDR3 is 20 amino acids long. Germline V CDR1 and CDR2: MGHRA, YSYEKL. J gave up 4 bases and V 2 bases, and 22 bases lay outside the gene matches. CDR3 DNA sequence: TGCGCCAGCAGCCAATTATTTTCCGGGACAGTCCTGAAAATTAGCTATGGCTACACCTTC. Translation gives CASSQLFSGTVLKISYGYTF.

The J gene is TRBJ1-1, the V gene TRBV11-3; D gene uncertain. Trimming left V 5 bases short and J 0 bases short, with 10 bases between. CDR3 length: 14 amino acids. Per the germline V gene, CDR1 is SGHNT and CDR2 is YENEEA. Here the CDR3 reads CASSGRGVNTEAFF. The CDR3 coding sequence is TGTGCCAGCAGCGGGAGAGGTGTGAACACTGAAGCTTTCTTT.

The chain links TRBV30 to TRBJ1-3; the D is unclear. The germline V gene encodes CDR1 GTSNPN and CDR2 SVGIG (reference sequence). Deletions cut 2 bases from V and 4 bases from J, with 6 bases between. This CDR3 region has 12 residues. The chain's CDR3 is CAWSIQGNTIYF. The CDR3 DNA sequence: TGTGCCTGGAGTATTCAGGGAAACACCATATATTTT. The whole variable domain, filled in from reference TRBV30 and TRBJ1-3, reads SQTIHQWPATLVQPVGSPLSLECTVEGTSNPNLYWYRQAAGRGLQLLFYSVGIGQISSEVPQNLSASRPQDRQFILSSKKLLLSDSGFYLCAWSIQGNTIYFGEGSWLTVV.

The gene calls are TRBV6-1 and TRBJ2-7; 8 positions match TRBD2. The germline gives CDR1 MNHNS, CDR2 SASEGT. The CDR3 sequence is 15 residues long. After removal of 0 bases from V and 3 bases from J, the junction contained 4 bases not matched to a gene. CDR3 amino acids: CASSEATSGVYEQYF. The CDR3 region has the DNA TGTGCCAGCAGTGAAGCTACTAGCGGTGTCTACGAGCAGTACTTC.

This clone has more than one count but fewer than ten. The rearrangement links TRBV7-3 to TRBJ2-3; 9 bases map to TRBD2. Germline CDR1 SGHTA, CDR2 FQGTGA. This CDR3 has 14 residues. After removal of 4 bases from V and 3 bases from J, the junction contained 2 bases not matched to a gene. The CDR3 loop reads CASSSSGKTDTQYF. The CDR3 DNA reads TGTGCCAGCAGCTCTAGCGGGAAGACAGATACGCAGTATTTT.

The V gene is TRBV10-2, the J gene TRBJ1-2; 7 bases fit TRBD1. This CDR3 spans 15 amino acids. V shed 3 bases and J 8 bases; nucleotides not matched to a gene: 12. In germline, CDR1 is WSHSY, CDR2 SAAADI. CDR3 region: CASSETLTGVLGYTF. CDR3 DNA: TGCGCCAGCAGTGAAACTCTAACAGGGGTCCTGGGCTACACCTTC.

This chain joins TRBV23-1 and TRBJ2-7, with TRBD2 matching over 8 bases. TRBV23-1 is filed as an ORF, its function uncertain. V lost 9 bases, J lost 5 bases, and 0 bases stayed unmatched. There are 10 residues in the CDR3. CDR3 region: CARRGDEQYF. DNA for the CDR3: TGCGCCAGGCGGGGGGACGAGCAGTACTTC.

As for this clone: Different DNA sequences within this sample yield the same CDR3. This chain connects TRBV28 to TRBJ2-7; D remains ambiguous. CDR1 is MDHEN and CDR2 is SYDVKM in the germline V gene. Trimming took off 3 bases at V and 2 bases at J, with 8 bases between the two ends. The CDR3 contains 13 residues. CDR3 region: CASSLHSTYEQYF. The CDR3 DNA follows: TGTGCCAGCAGTTTGCACAGCACCTACGAGCAGTACTTC.

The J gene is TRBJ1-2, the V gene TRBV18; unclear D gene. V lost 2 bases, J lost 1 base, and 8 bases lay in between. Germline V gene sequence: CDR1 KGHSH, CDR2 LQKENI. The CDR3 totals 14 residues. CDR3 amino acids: CASSPIEDNYGYTF. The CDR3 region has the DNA TGTGCCAGCTCACCAATCGAGGATAACTATGGCTACACCTTC.

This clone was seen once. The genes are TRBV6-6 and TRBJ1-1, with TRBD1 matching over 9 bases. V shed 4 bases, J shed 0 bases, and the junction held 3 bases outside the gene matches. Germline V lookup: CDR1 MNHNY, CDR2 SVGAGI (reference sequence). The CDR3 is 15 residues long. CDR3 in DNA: TGTGCCAGCAGTTCCGGGACAGGGATGAACACTGAAGCTTTCTTT. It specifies CASSSGTGMNTEAFF.

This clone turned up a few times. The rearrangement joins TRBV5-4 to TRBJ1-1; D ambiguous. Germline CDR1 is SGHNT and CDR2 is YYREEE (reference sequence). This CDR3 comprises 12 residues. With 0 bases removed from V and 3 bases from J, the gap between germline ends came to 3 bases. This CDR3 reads CASSLADTEAFF. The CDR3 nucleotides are TGTGCCAGCAGCTTGGCGGACACTGAAGCTTTCTTT.

CDR3 region: CASSPDRASNVLTF. In DNA, the CDR3 is TGTGCCAGCTCACCAGACAGGGCTTCTAACGTCCTGACTTTC. The chain carries TRBV18 and TRBJ2-6; 7 bases are a match to TRBD1. CDR1 and CDR2 (germline): KGHSH, LQKENI. The V gene end was trimmed by 2 bases and the J gene end by 10 bases; junction bases not matched to a gene: 5. The CDR3 extends over 14 amino acids.